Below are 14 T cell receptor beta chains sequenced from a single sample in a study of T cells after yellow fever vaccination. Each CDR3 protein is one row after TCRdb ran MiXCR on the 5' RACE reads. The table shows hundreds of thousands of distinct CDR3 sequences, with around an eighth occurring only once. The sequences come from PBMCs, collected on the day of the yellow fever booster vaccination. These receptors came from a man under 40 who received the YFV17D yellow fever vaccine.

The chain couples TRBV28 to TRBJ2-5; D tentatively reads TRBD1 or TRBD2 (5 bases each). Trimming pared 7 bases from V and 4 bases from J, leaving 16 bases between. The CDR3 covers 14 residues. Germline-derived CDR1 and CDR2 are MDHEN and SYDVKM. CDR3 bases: TGTGCCAGCAAGTGGGGGTCCCCTCCAGAGACCCAGTACTTC. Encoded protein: CASKWGSPPETQYF.

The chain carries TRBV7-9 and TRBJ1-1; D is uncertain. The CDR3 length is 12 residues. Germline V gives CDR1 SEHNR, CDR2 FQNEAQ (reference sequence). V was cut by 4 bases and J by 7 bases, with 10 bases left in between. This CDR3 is CASSWGRDEAFF. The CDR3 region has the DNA TGTGCCAGCAGCTGGGGTCGCGATGAAGCTTTCTTT.

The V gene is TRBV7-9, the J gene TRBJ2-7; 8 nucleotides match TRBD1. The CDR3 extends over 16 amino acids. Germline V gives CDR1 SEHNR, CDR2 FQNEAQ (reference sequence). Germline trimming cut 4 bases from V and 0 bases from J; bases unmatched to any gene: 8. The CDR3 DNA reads TGTGCCAGCAGCTCCTCCGGGACAGGAGTCTCCTACGAGCAGTACTTC. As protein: CASSSSGTGVSYEQYF.

The CDR3 DNA reads as TGTGCCAGCAGCTCACTAGCCTGGGGGAGCCAAGAGACCCAGTACTTC. Translation: CASSSLAWGSQETQYF. The chain links TRBV7-9 to TRBJ2-5; tentative D call: TRBD2 (6 bases). The CDR3 loop spans 16 amino acids. V shed 4 bases and J shed 1 base, with 16 bases lying between them. Per the germline V gene, CDR1 is SEHNR and CDR2 is FQNEAQ (reference sequence). Variable domain in full (rest from reference TRBV7-9 and TRBJ2-5): DTGVSQNPRHKITKRGQNVTFRCDPISEHNRLYWYRQTLGQGPEFLTYFQNEAQLEKSRLLSDRFSAERPKGSFSTLEIQRTEQGDSAMYLCASSSLAWGSQETQYFGPGTRLLVL.

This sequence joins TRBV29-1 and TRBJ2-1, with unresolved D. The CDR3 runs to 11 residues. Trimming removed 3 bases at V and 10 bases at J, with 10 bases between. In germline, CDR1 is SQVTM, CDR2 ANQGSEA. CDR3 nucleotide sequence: TGCAGCGTTGATCCTGCTGGAGAGCAGTTCTTC. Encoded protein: CSVDPAGEQFF.

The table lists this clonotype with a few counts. The CDR3 protein is CASRSGTSDYEQYF. CDR3 coding DNA: TGTGCCAGCAGGTCCGGGACTAGCGACTACGAGCAGTACTTC. The rearrangement links TRBV12-3 or TRBV12-4 to TRBJ2-7, with 10 nucleotides matching TRBD2. V lost 6 bases, J lost 3 bases, and 5 bases stayed unmatched. The CDR3 consists of 14 residues.

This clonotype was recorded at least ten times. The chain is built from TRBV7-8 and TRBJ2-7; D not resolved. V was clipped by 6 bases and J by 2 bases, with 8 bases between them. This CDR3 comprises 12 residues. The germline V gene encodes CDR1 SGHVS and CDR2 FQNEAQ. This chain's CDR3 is CASSLSPYEQYF. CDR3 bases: TGTGCCAGCAGTTTGTCTCCCTACGAGCAGTACTTC.

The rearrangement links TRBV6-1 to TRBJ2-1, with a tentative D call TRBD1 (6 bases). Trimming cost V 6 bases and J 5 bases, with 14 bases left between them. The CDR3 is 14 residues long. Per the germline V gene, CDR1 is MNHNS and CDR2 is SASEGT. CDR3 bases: TGTGCCAGCAGCGGTCTACAGGGAAACAATGAGCAGTTCTTC. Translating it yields CASSGLQGNNEQFF.

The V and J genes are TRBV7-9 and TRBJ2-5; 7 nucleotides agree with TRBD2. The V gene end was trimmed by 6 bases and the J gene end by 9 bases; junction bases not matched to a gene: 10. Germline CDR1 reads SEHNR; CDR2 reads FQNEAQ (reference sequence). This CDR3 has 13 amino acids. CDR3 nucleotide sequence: TGTGCCAGCAGTCTCGCGGGGGTTGAGGCCCAGTACTTC. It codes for CASSLAGVEAQYF.

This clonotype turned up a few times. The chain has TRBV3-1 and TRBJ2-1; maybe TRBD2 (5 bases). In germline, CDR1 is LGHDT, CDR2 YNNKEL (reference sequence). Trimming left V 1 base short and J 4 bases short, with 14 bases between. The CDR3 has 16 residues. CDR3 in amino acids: CASSQARLISYNEQFF. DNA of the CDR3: TGTGCCAGCAGCCAAGCTCGACTAATCTCGTACAATGAGCAGTTCTTC.

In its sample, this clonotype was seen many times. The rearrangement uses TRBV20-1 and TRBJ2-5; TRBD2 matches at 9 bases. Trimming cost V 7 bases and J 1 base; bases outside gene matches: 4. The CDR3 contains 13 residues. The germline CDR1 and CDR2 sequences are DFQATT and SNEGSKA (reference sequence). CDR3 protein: CSGLAELQETQYF. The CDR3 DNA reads TGCAGTGGACTAGCGGAACTCCAAGAGACCCAGTACTTC.

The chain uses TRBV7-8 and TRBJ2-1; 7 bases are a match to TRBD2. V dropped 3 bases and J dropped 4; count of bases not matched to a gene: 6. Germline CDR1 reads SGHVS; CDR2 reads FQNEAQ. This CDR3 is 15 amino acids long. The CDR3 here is CASSFLSGGYNEQFF. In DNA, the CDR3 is TGTGCCAGCAGCTTTCTCTCGGGAGGATACAATGAGCAGTTCTTC.

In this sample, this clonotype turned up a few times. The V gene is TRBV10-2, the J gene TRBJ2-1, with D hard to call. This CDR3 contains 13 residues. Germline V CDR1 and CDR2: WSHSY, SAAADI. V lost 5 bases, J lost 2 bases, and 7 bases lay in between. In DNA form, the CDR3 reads TGCGCCAGCAGTTGGCTAGCCTACAATGAGCAGTTCTTC. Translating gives CASSWLAYNEQFF.

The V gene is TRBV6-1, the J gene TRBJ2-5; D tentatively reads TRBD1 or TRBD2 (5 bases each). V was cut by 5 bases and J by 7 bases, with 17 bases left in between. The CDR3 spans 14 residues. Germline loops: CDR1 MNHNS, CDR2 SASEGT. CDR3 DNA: TGTGCCAGCAGTCGGGGACCCAATGCAGGGACCCAGTACTTC. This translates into CASSRGPNAGTQYF.